Here is one TCR beta chain with its context. As yet, its antigen is unknown. This sample was included in a study of cytomegalovirus exposure and HLA in healthy donors. Study-level information: The 120 validation repertoires were produced on the same platform as the roughly 690 repertoires of the first cohort. This was reported in a later analysis. Broader study findings: TCR sequences were mostly rare, though some public TCRs occurred in many donors. The CMV antigen specificity of a few CMV-associated chains was confirmed through in vitro analysis.

The assay was immunoSEQ multiplex PCR, and TCRdb's table has in-frame clones only and misses some. The sample holds some 240,000 clones, about 86% seen once. The donors were members of the roughly 130-subject validation cohort (separate from the approximately 670-subject first cohort). This clonotype was sampled from a woman aged 25-40 years in good health and CMV-seropositive. Specimen: PBMCs.

Written as DNA, the CDR3 is TGTGCCAGCACCTCCTGGGGACAGGGCACCGAGCAGTACTTC. Translation gives CASTSWGQGTEQYF. V and J are TRBV2 and TRBJ2-7, with TRBD1 identical over 9 bases. Germline CDR1 SNHLY, CDR2 FYNNEI. V shed 7 bases and J 6 bases; nucleotides not matched to a gene: 10. CDR3 size: 14 residues.